The entry below gives a single T cell receptor (beta chain) sequence along with its context. The record originates from a study of T cell responses to AZD1222 COVID-19 vaccine. The ends lost 4 bases at V and 10 bases at J; junction bases unmatched: 9. Looked up from germline, CDR1 is SGHNT and CDR2 is YENEEA. This CDR3 region has 14 residues. Some clones are missing from TCRdb's copy, which holds only in-frame ones; the method was immunoSEQ multiplex PCR. The table has some 190,000 clones, 85% to 90% seen once. The rearrangement uses TRBV11-3 and TRBJ2-1, with 8 positions matching TRBD1. The clonotype comes from an adult in good health. The sequenced sample was peripheral blood, obtained on day 0 of AZD1222 vaccination. The chain's CDR3 is CASSSIGQGGEQFF. The CDR3 DNA is TGTGCCAGCAGCTCCATCGGACAGGGCGGCGAGCAGTTCTTC.